This paragraph reports one T cell receptor beta chain. The sample belongs to a study of blood T cell repertoires in COVID-19. Whole-study context: Acute and convalescent COVID-19 samples came from the United States, Italy and Spain. PBMCs, B-cell-depleted T cells, or T cells provided the cDNA or gDNA that made up the material.

This CDR3 spans 15 amino acids. CDR1 is KGHSH, CDR2 LQKENI, per germline. V was pared by 6 bases and J by 0 bases, with 12 bases between. Per the authors' pipeline: Reference gene primer amplification in the assay estimated nucleated cell counts. Sequencing used immunoSEQ multiplex PCR; TCRdb keeps in-frame clones, though not all of them. For V, J and clone size, that table is used; D and trimming come from the DNA. The repertoire holds some 380,000 clones, with 81% as singletons. This receptor was obtained from a human donor with acute or convalescent COVID-19. The donor label of this sample is uncertain. What was sequenced was peripheral blood. This sequence joins TRBV18 and TRBJ1-3; D might be TRBD1 (5 bases). CDR3 sequence reads: CASSPGRGSGNTIYF. CDR3 nucleotide sequence: TGTGCCAGCTCCCCCGGGAGGGGCTCTGGAAACACCATATATTTT.